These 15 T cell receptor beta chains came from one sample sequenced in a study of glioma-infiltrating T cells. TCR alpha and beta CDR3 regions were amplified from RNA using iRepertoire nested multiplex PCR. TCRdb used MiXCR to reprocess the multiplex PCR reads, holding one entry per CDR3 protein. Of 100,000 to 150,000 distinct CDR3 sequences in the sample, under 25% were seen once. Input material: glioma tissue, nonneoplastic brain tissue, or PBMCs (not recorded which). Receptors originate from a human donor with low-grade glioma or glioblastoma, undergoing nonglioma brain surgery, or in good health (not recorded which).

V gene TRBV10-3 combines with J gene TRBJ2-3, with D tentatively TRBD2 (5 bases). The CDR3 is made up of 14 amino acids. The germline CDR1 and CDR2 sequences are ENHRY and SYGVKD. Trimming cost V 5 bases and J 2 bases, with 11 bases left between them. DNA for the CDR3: TGTGCCATCAGTCGGGGATCTAACACAGATACGCAGTATTTT. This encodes CAISRGSNTDTQYF.

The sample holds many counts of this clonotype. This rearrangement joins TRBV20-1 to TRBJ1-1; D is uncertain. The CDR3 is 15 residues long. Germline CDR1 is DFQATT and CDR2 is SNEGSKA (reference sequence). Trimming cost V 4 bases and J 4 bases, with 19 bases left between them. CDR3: CSAIGQSSGLTEAFF. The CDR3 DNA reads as TGCAGTGCTATTGGCCAGTCCTCGGGCCTCACTGAAGCTTTCTTT.

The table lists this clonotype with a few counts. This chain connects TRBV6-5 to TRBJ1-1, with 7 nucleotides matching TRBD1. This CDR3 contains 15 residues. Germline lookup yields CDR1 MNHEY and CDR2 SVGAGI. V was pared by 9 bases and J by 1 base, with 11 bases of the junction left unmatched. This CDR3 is CASSRQGHRNTEAFF. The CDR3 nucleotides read TGTGCCAGTAGTAGACAGGGCCACAGGAACACTGAAGCTTTCTTT.

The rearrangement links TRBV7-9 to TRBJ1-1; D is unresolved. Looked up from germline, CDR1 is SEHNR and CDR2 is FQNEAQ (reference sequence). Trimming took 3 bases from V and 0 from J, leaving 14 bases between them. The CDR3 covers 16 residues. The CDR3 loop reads CASSFPVSLVNTEAFF. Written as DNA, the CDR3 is TGTGCCAGCAGCTTTCCCGTGAGCCTTGTGAACACTGAAGCTTTCTTT.

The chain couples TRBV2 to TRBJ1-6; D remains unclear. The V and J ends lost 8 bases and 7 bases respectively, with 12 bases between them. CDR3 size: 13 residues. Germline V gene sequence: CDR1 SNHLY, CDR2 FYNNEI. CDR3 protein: CASGPQSNSPLHF. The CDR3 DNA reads TGTGCCAGCGGTCCGCAGTCGAATTCACCCCTCCACTTT.

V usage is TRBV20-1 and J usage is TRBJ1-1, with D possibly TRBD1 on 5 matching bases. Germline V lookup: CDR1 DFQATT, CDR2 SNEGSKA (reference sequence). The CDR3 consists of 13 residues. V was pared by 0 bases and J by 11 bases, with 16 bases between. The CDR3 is CSARDSGLGKAFF. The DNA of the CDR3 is TGCAGTGCTAGAGATTCGGGGCTGGGCAAGGCTTTCTTT.

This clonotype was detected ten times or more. CDR3 region: CASSSRQGWSTEAFF. The CDR3 coding sequence is TGTGCCAGCAGTTCAAGACAGGGATGGTCGACTGAAGCTTTCTTT. J is TRBJ1-1 and V is TRBV6-1; TRBD1 matches 7 bases. The germline CDR1 and CDR2 sequences are MNHNS and SASEGT. The J segment lost 5 bases and the V segment lost 5 bases, leaving 11 bases of the junction unmatched. The CDR3 sequence is 15 residues long.

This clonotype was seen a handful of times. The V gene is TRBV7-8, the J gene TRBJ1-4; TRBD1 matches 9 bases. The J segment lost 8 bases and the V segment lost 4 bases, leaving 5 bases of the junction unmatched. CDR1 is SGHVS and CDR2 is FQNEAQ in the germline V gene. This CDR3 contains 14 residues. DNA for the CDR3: TGTGCCAGCAGCTGGACAGGGGTCGGAGAAAAACTGTTTTTT. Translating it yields CASSWTGVGEKLFF.

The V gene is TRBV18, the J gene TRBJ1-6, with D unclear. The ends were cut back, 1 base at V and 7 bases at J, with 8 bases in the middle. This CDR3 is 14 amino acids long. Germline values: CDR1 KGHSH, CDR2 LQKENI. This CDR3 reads CASSPQSANSPLHF. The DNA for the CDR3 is TGTGCCAGCTCACCACAGTCAGCGAATTCACCCCTCCACTTT.

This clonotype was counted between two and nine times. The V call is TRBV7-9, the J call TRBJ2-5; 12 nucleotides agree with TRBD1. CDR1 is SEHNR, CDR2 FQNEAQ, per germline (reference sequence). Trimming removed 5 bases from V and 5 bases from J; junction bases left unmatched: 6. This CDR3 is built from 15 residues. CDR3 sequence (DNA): TGTGCCAGCAGCCTAACCGGGACAGGGGGCGAGACCCAGTACTTC. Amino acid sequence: CASSLTGTGGETQYF.

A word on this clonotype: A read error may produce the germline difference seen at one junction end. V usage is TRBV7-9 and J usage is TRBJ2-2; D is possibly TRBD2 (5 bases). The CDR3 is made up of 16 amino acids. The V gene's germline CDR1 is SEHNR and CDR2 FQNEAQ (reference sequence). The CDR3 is CANSLARSGNTGELFF. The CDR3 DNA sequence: TGTGCCAACAGCTTAGCGAGATCGGGGAACACCGGGGAGCTGTTTTTT.

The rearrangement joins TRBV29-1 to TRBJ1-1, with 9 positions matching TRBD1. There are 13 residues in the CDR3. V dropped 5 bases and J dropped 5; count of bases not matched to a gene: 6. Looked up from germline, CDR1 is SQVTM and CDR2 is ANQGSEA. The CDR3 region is CSVSQTGGTEAFF. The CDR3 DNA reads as TGCAGCGTTAGTCAGACAGGGGGAACTGAAGCTTTCTTT.

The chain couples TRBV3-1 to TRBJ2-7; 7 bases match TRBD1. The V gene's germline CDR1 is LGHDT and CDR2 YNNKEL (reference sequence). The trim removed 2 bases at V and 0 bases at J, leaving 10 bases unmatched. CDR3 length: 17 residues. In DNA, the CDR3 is TGTGCCAGCAGCCAACGAACTCCGGACAGGAGCTCCTACGAGCAGTACGTC. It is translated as CASSQRTPDRSSYEQYV.

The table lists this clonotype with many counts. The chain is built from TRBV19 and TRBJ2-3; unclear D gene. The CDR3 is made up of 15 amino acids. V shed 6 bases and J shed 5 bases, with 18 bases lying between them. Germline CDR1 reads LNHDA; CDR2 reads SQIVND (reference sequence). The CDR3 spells CASSGRTYAEDTQYF. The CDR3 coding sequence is TGTGCCAGTAGCGGCAGAACTTACGCCGAAGATACGCAGTATTTT. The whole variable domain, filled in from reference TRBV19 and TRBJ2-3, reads DGGITQSPKYLFRKEGQNVTLSCEQNLNHDAMYWYRQDPGQGLRLIYYSQIVNDFQKGDIAEGYSVSREKKESFPLTVTSAQKNPTAFYLCASSGRTYAEDTQYFGPGTRLTVL.

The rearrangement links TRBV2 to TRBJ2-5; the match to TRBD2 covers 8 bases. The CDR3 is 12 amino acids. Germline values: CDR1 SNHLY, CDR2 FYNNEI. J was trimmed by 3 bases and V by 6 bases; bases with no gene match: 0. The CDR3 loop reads CASSGGEETQYF. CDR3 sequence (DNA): TGTGCCAGCAGCGGGGGGGAAGAGACCCAGTACTTC.